This TCR beta chain was observed in a study of CD8+ T cells in alopecia areata. RNA extraction was followed by reverse transcription into cDNA, which acted as the sequencing template. Clones were read by immunoSEQ multiplex PCR, and TCRdb kept only the in-frame ones, dropping some. Of more than 95,000 clones listed, roughly two fifths are singletons. Trimming stripped 4 bases from V and 1 base from J, with 10 bases between. Germline CDR1 and CDR2: SNHLY and FYNNEI. The CDR3 is 15 amino acids. Sequencing input: CD4+ T cells sorted from blood. This TCR came from a human donor with alopecia areata. V usage is TRBV2 and J usage is TRBJ2-2; possibly TRBD1 or TRBD2 for D (5 bases each). This chain's CDR3 is CASSVEGLNTGELFF. CDR3 bases: TGTGCCAGCAGTGTAGAGGGGCTGAACACCGGGGAGCTGTTTTTT.